Listed here are 9 T cell receptor beta chains from one sample, sequenced in a study of response to subunit inactivated influenza vaccine. In TCRdb, the RT-PCR reads were re-called with MiXCR into one record per CDR3 protein. This sample yields about 700,000 distinct CDR3 sequences, of which roughly 14% are seen a single time; 11% belongs to the top ten. The specimen was PBMCs from blood, collected 11 to 12 days after vaccination. The receptors come from a man aged 50 or older who received an inactivated influenza vaccine.

This clonotype was seen many times. The chain carries TRBV12-3 or TRBV12-4 and TRBJ1-2; TRBD1 matches 8 bases. The CDR3 spans 13 residues. The ends lost 5 bases at V and 7 bases at J; junction bases unmatched: 6. Here the CDR3 reads CASSRGQGGGYTF. The CDR3 DNA reads TGTGCCAGCAGTCGCGGACAGGGCGGTGGCTACACCTTC.

Many counts were recorded for this clonotype. The chain uses TRBV5-6 and TRBJ2-1, with 8 bases aligning to TRBD1. The V gene end was trimmed by 0 bases and the J gene end by 5 bases; junction bases not matched to a gene: 4. The CDR3 is 15 residues long. CDR1 and CDR2 (germline): SGHDT, YYEEEE. The CDR3 coding sequence is TGTGCCAGCAGCTTGGACAGGGGGTTGAACAATGAGCAGTTCTTC. Amino acid sequence: CASSLDRGLNNEQFF.

This clonotype was seen at least ten times. The V gene is TRBV6-2 or TRBV6-3, the J gene TRBJ2-5, with D uncertain. V lost 3 bases, J lost 1 base, and 9 bases lay in between. This CDR3 spans 14 amino acids. Looked up from germline, CDR1 is MNHEY and CDR2 is SVGEGT. The CDR3, as DNA: TGTGCCAGCAGTTATCTTGGGGTCCAAGAGACCCAGTACTTC. It yields the protein CASSYLGVQETQYF.

This clonotype was observed many times. The V call is TRBV3-1, the J call TRBJ1-4; TRBD1 might be the D (5 bases). CDR1 is LGHDT, CDR2 YNNKEL, per germline (reference sequence). The CDR3 contains 12 residues. V was shortened by 3 bases and J by 8 bases, with 7 bases between the two germline ends. This CDR3 reads CASSQGREKLFF. DNA for the CDR3: TGTGCCAGCAGCCAGGGGCGAGAAAAACTGTTTTTT.

This clonotype has more than one count but fewer than ten. This sequence joins TRBV12-3 or TRBV12-4 and TRBJ1-1, with D maybe TRBD1 (6 bases). V was trimmed by 6 bases and J by 0 bases, leaving 11 bases between them. The CDR3 runs 14 residues. CDR3 coding DNA: TGTGCCAGCAGAGGGGACAACATGAACACTGAAGCTTTCTTT. It yields the protein CASRGDNMNTEAFF.

This clonotype was found a few times. The rearrangement joins TRBV28 to TRBJ2-7; tentatively, D is TRBD1 or TRBD2 (5 bases each). The V gene lost 5 bases and the J gene lost 1 base, with 12 bases spanning the gap. The CDR3 has 14 amino acids. Germline values: CDR1 MDHEN, CDR2 SYDVKM. The CDR3 protein is CASSGDALSYEQYF. CDR3 bases: TGTGCCAGCAGTGGGGACGCTCTATCCTACGAGCAGTACTTC.

This clonotype has more than one count but fewer than ten. This chain's CDR3 is CASSQQGRGTGTDTQYF. The CDR3 nucleotides are TGCGCCAGCAGTCAACAGGGGAGGGGCACTGGCACAGATACGCAGTATTTT. The chain has TRBV5-1 and TRBJ2-3; the D call may be TRBD1 or TRBD2 (7 bases each). CDR3 length equals 17 residues. V lost 5 bases and J lost 1, with 20 bases in between. Germline-derived CDR1 and CDR2 are SGHRS and YFSETQ.

This clonotype showed up many times. The chain recombines TRBV12-3 or TRBV12-4 with TRBJ2-1; D remains unclear. The ends were cut back, 3 bases at V and 9 bases at J, with 9 bases in the middle. The CDR3 contains 12 residues. The CDR3 loop is CASSFSGGEQFF. DNA for the CDR3: TGTGCCAGCAGTTTTTCGGGTGGTGAGCAGTTCTTC.

This rearrangement joins TRBV5-1 to TRBJ2-5; D tentatively reads TRBD1 or TRBD2 (5 bases each). The V and J ends lost 3 bases and 5 bases respectively, with 20 bases between them. The CDR3 sequence is 16 residues long. Per the germline V gene, CDR1 is SGHRS and CDR2 is YFSETQ. CDR3 sequence reads: CASSSTGTAFGETQYF. The CDR3 DNA follows: TGCGCCAGCAGCTCGACCGGGACGGCCTTTGGGGAGACCCAGTACTTC.